This entry is about one T cell receptor (beta chain). Assay used: immunoSEQ multiplex PCR; TCRdb lists only in-frame clones, some missing. The data show a few hundred thousand clones, approximately 88% seen once. The data originate from a study of blood T cell repertoires in COVID-19. The CDR3 extends over 14 amino acids. Germline values: CDR1 MNHEY, CDR2 SVGAGI. V was trimmed by 0 bases and J by 6 bases, leaving 12 bases between them. Sequencing was performed on peripheral blood. The sequence derives from a man aged 40-55 years with acute or convalescent COVID-19. V is TRBV6-5 and J is TRBJ2-7; tentative D call: TRBD1 (5 bases). The CDR3 sequence is CASSYSKLGREQYF. DNA of the CDR3: TGTGCCAGCAGTTACTCGAAGCTGGGGCGCGAGCAGTACTTC.